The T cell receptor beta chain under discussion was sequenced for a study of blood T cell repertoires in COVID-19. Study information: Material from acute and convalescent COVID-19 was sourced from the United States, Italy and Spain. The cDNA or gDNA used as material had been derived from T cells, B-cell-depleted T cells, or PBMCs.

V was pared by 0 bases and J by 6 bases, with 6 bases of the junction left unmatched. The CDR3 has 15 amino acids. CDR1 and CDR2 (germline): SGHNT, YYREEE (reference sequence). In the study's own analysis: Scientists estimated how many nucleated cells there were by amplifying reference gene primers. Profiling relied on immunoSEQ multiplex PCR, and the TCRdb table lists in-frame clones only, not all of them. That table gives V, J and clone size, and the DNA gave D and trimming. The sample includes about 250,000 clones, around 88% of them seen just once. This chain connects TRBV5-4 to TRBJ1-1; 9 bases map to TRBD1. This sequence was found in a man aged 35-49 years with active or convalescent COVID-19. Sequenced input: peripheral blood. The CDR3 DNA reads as TGTGCCAGCAGCTTGGGGACAGGGGCGCGGGCTGAAGCTTTCTTT. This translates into CASSLGTGARAEAFF.